The 32 T cell receptor beta chains below come from one sample, sequenced in a study of cytomegalovirus exposure and HLA in healthy donors. In the PCR, 60 Vbeta and 13 Jbeta primers were used. The assay was immunoSEQ multiplex PCR, and TCRdb's table has in-frame clones only and misses some. Here the sample spans over 110,000 clones, about four fifths being singletons. Material for sequencing was PBMCs. These TCRs come from a male donor in good health and CMV-seropositive.

The DNA for the CDR3 is TGTGCCAGTAGTGGCCCGGGGGGTAACTATGGCTACACCTTC. Translating it yields CASSGPGGNYGYTF. This sequence joins TRBV19 and TRBJ1-2; maybe TRBD1 (5 bases). Germline CDR1 reads LNHDA; CDR2 reads SQIVND (reference sequence). V dropped 5 bases and J dropped 1 base, with 11 bases sitting between them. This CDR3 is built from 14 residues.

This clone has only one observation. This rearrangement joins TRBV28 to TRBJ2-5, with 8 nucleotides matching TRBD2. The J call may not be correct, given that the DNA end is closer to TRBJ2-7. The V gene's germline CDR1 is MDHEN and CDR2 SYDVKM. The CDR3 is 15 residues long. The CDR3 bases are TGTGCCAGCAGCCAACTAGCGGCCAGCTCCTACGAGCAGTACTTC. Its protein is CASSQLAASSYEQYF.

The genes are TRBV9 and TRBJ2-1; 9 bases are shared with TRBD2. The V and J ends lost 0 bases and 6 bases, in that order; junction bases with no gene match: 7. Germline assignment: CDR1 SGDLS and CDR2 YYNGEE. This CDR3 is built from 16 residues. CDR3 loop: CASSVVSLAGLNEQFF. CDR3 sequence (DNA): TGTGCCAGCAGCGTAGTCAGTCTAGCGGGACTCAATGAGCAGTTCTTC.

This clone has only one observation. The J gene is TRBJ1-1, the V gene TRBV7-9; 7 bases fit TRBD1. This CDR3 is built from 13 residues. In germline, CDR1 is SEHNR, CDR2 FQNEAQ (reference sequence). V shed 5 bases, J shed 3 bases, and the junction held 3 bases outside the gene matches. For the CDR3, the DNA is TGTGCCAGCAGCAATACAGGGGACACTGAAGCTTTCTTT. Translation gives CASSNTGDTEAFF.

The V gene is TRBV11-2, the J gene TRBJ2-1, with D perhaps matching TRBD2 (5 bases). The CDR3 runs 17 residues. Germline V gene data show CDR1 as SGHAT and CDR2 as FQNNGV. Deletions cut 1 base from V and 0 bases from J, with 13 bases between. In nucleotides, the CDR3 is TGTGCCAGCAGCTTAGTGCGGGCGCTTAGCTCCTACAATGAGCAGTTCTTC. It yields the protein CASSLVRALSSYNEQFF.

The chain uses TRBV7-2 and TRBJ1-1; D gene uncertain. V was cut by 5 bases and J by 0 bases, with 13 bases left in between. The V gene's germline CDR1 is SGHTA and CDR2 FQGNSA. The CDR3 is made up of 15 amino acids. CDR3 bases: TGTGCCAGCAGCCCACGTCAGGCCCTGAACACTGAAGCTTTCTTT. Translation: CASSPRQALNTEAFF.

The rearrangement uses TRBV10-3 and TRBJ1-2; possible D gene TRBD1, 5 bases. Trimming removed 2 bases at V and 1 base at J, with 5 bases between. This CDR3 has 13 amino acids. The germline V gene has CDR1 ENHRY and CDR2 SYGVKD. The DNA for the CDR3 is TGTGCCATCAGTGAGAGGGGTAACTATGGCTACACCTTC. Translation: CAISERGNYGYTF.

This clone was detected once. The chain links TRBV9 to TRBJ2-5; 11 bases match TRBD1. The assigned J gene may be wrong: the sequence end matches TRBJ2-7 better. Germline V gene sequence: CDR1 SGDLS, CDR2 YYNGEE. The CDR3 totals 14 residues. This CDR3 is CASSVGQGGYEQYF. Here the CDR3 DNA reads TGTGCCAGCAGCGTGGGACAGGGGGGCTACGAGCAGTACTTC.

V and J are TRBV7-8 and TRBJ2-5; tentatively, D is TRBD2 (5 bases). Trimming cost V 5 bases and J 6 bases, with 25 bases left between them. The germline V gene has CDR1 SGHVS and CDR2 FQNEAQ. CDR3 length equals 17 residues. The CDR3 DNA is TGTGCCAGCAGCGGACGACCCGGGGAACAGCGTGGGAAGACCCAGTACTTC. Its translation: CASSGRPGEQRGKTQYF.

V is TRBV18 and J is TRBJ2-7; no definite D call. The germline gives CDR1 KGHSH, CDR2 LQKENI. The ends were cut back, 8 bases at V and 3 bases at J, with 17 bases in the middle. The CDR3 totals 14 residues. The CDR3 DNA reads TGTGCCAGCACAACCTCCGGGTCCTTCTACGAGCAGTACTTC. Translation: CASTTSGSFYEQYF.

A single count supports this clone. The chain employs TRBV2 and TRBJ2-2, with D possibly being TRBD1 (6 bases). Between the trimmed V and J ends, which lost 5 bases and 1 base, there was a span of 14 bases. From germline, CDR1 is SNHLY and CDR2 FYNNEI. The CDR3 contains 16 residues. The CDR3 DNA reads as TGTGCCAGCAGTCTCAAATCGACAGGGAACACCGGGGAGCTGTTTTTT. It encodes CASSLKSTGNTGELFF.

The CDR3 sequence: CASSPGQRSTDTQYF. Here the CDR3 DNA reads TGTGCCAGCTCACCGGGACAGCGGAGCACAGATACGCAGTATTTT. The rearrangement links TRBV18 to TRBJ2-3; 7 nucleotides line up with TRBD1. Trimming cost V 3 bases and J 0 bases; bases outside gene matches: 3. The CDR3 runs 15 residues. From germline, CDR1 is KGHSH and CDR2 LQKENI. Full variable domain (remainder filled in from reference TRBV18 and TRBJ2-3): NAGVMQNPRHLVRRRGQEARLRCSPMKGHSHVYWYRQLPEEGLKFMVYLQKENIIDESGMPKERFSAEFPKEGPSILRIQQVVRGDSAAYFCASSPGQRSTDTQYFGPGTRLTVL.

On this clone itself: The same CDR3 is also encoded by other DNA sequences in this sample. This chain connects TRBV9 to TRBJ2-1; 11 positions match TRBD2. The CDR3 length is 15 residues. Germline values: CDR1 SGDLS, CDR2 YYNGEE. Losses at the gene ends were 0 bases for V and 6 bases for J; bases not matched to a gene: 2. The chain's CDR3 is CASSVGLAGGNEQFF. The CDR3 DNA reads as TGTGCCAGCAGCGTAGGGCTAGCGGGAGGCAATGAGCAGTTCTTC. Together with reference TRBV9 and TRBJ2-1, the CDR3 gives the full variable domain: DSGVTQTPKHLITATGQRVTLRCSPRSGDLSVYWYQQSLDQGLQFLIQYYNGEERAKGNILERFSAQQFPDLHSELNLSSLELGDSALYFCASSVGLAGGNEQFFGPGTRLTVL.

This chain joins TRBV9 and TRBJ2-5; the match to TRBD1 covers 11 bases. The V segment lost 1 base and the J segment 5 bases; nucleotides outside the gene matches: 7. The CDR3 has 16 residues. The germline CDR1 and CDR2 sequences are SGDLS and YYNGEE. The CDR3 protein is CASSVSGQGVRETQYF. CDR3 nucleotides: TGTGCCAGCAGCGTATCGGGACAGGGGGTTCGGGAGACCCAGTACTTC.

This chain uses TRBV28 with TRBJ1-1; no firm D call. Trimming removed 2 bases at V and 5 bases at J, with 6 bases between. Germline V gene data show CDR1 as MDHEN and CDR2 as SYDVKM. The CDR3 runs 12 residues. The CDR3 is CASSLVRTEAFF. CDR3 DNA sequence: TGTGCCAGCAGTTTAGTGCGGACTGAAGCTTTCTTT.

J is TRBJ1-6 and V is TRBV7-9, with 11 bases fitting TRBD1. This CDR3 has 14 residues. V shed 5 bases, J shed 9 bases, and the junction held 3 bases outside the gene matches. Germline CDR1 is SEHNR and CDR2 is FQNEAQ (reference sequence). CDR3: CASSPGQGASPLHF. The CDR3 DNA reads TGTGCCAGCAGCCCTGGACAGGGGGCTTCACCCCTCCACTTT.

V usage is TRBV18 and J usage is TRBJ2-4; 7 bases are shared with TRBD2. Trimming took 6 bases from V and 1 from J; bases not matched to a gene: 6. The CDR3 extends over 15 amino acids. CDR1 and CDR2 (germline): KGHSH, LQKENI. The CDR3 protein is CASSRDYTAKNIQYF. Written as DNA, the CDR3 is TGTGCCAGCTCGCGGGACTACACGGCCAAAAACATTCAGTACTTC.

The chain links TRBV13 to TRBJ2-1, with 16 bases that match TRBD2. The CDR3 loop spans 18 amino acids. Germline V gives CDR1 PRHDT, CDR2 FYEKMQ (reference sequence). Trimming removed 5 bases from V and 9 bases from J; junction bases left unmatched: 13. CDR3 in DNA: TGTGCCAGCAGCAGCCAAACCCTGGGACTAGCGGGAGGGGGTGAGCAGTTCTTC. Its translation is CASSSQTLGLAGGGEQFF.

As to this clone: A read error may account for a junction end that differs from germline. The same CDR3 is also encoded by other DNA sequences in this sample. This sequence joins TRBV15 and TRBJ2-7; tentative D call: TRBD2 (5 bases). CDR1 is LNHNV, CDR2 YYDKDF, per germline (reference sequence). The CDR3 consists of 14 residues. The CDR3 DNA reads as TGTGCCACTAGCAGCGGACTGGACCGGGGCGAGCAGTACTTC. The encoded protein is CATSSGLDRGEQYF.

A single count supports this clone. The chain is built from TRBV5-6 and TRBJ2-1; 11 positions match TRBD2. The CDR3 extends over 15 amino acids. In germline, CDR1 is SGHDT, CDR2 YYEEEE. V was pared by 4 bases and J by 3 bases, with 3 bases of the junction left unmatched. The CDR3 region is CASSVLAGVYNEQFF. DNA of the CDR3: TGTGCCAGCAGCGTACTAGCGGGAGTCTACAATGAGCAGTTCTTC.

V is TRBV5-1 and J is TRBJ1-2; 8 nucleotides match TRBD1. The CDR3 contains 19 residues. Germline V gene lookup returns CDR1 SGHRS and CDR2 YFSETQ. V shed 4 bases and J 3 bases; nucleotides not matched to a gene: 20. CDR3 sequence: CASSNPQPGQESSHYGYTF. CDR3 coding DNA: TGCGCCAGCAGCAATCCACAACCGGGACAGGAGTCCTCCCACTATGGCTACACCTTC. Combining the CDR3 with reference TRBV5-1 and TRBJ1-2 gives the whole variable domain KAGVTQTPRYLIKTRGQQVTLSCSPISGHRSVSWYQQTPGQGLQFLFEYFSETQRNKGNFPGRFSGRQFSNSRSEMNVSTLELGDSALYLCASSNPQPGQESSHYGYTFGSGTRLTVV.

The chain recombines TRBV11-1 with TRBJ1-2; 7 bases line up with TRBD1. CDR3 length: 15 residues. Per the germline V gene, CDR1 is SGHAT and CDR2 is FQDESV (reference sequence). V trimming: 1 base; J trimming: 4 bases; junction bases outside the gene matches: 6. CDR3 protein: CASSLEAQGIYGYTF. The DNA of the CDR3 is TGTGCCAGCAGCTTAGAGGCACAGGGGATCTATGGCTACACCTTC. The full variable domain, completed using reference TRBV11-1 and TRBJ1-2, is EAEVAQSPRYKITEKSQAVAFWCDPISGHATLYWYRQILGQGPELLVQFQDESVVDDSQLPKDRFSAERLKGVDSTLKIQPAELGDSAMYLCASSLEAQGIYGYTFGSGTRLTVV.

The gene calls are TRBV7-9 and TRBJ2-7; no clear D. V lost 8 bases and J lost 5, with 10 bases in between. Germline values: CDR1 SEHNR, CDR2 FQNEAQ (reference sequence). This CDR3 has 11 amino acids. CDR3 in amino acids: CASRDINEQYF. In DNA, the CDR3 is TGTGCCAGCCGTGACATAAACGAGCAGTACTTC.

This chain uses TRBV29-1 with TRBJ1-1; weak D call: TRBD1 (6 bases). The CDR3 contains 13 residues. Germline loops: CDR1 SQVTM, CDR2 ANQGSEA. Trimming stripped 4 bases from V and 0 bases from J, with 9 bases between. CDR3 bases: TGCAGCGTTGTAGGGGGACTGAACACTGAAGCTTTCTTT. Its translation is CSVVGGLNTEAFF.

This clone appeared once. This chain connects TRBV7-8 to TRBJ2-5; D possibly corresponds to TRBD1 (5 bases). The CDR3 sequence is 13 residues long. Germline loops: CDR1 SGHVS, CDR2 FQNEAQ. Trimming removed 2 bases at V and 5 bases at J, with 9 bases between. The CDR3 spells CASSLLGPETQYF. In nucleotides, the CDR3 is TGTGCCAGCAGCTTACTGGGGCCGGAGACCCAGTACTTC.

The rearrangement uses TRBV6-4 and TRBJ2-1; D may be TRBD1 (5 bases). V dropped 6 bases and J dropped 1 base, with 13 bases sitting between them. The CDR3 has 15 amino acids. Germline V gives CDR1 MRHNA, CDR2 SNTAGT. The CDR3 sequence: CASREDSSSYNEQFF. CDR3 in DNA: TGTGCCAGCAGAGAAGACAGCTCGTCCTACAATGAGCAGTTCTTC.

With regard to this clone: Other DNA sequences within the sample encode an identical CDR3. The CDR3 reads CASSQAQYEQYF. CDR3 DNA sequence: TGTGCCAGCAGCCAGGCCCAATACGAGCAGTACTTC. The rearrangement joins TRBV4-2 to TRBJ2-7; D not certain. Germline loops: CDR1 LGHNA, CDR2 YNFKEQ. The CDR3 runs 12 residues. With 3 bases removed from V and 4 bases from J, the gap between germline ends came to 7 bases.

The rearrangement joins TRBV7-2 to TRBJ1-5, with a weak D call TRBD1 (6 bases). Between the trimmed V and J ends, which lost 1 base and 0 bases, there was a span of 16 bases. Germline V gene lookup returns CDR1 SGHTA and CDR2 FQGNSA. The CDR3 is 18 residues long. The CDR3 nucleotides read TGTGCCAGCAGCTTAGTGAGGGGGGGGTTTAATAGCAATCAGCCCCAGCATTTT. Amino acid sequence: CASSLVRGGFNSNQPQHF.

The chain has TRBV28 and TRBJ2-6, with D unclear. The germline gives CDR1 MDHEN, CDR2 SYDVKM. The CDR3 spans 16 residues. V lost 5 bases, J lost 0 bases, and 11 bases lay in between. CDR3 sequence (DNA): TGTGCCAGCAGTCCCCTGGGCGTCTCTGGGGCCAACGTCCTGACTTTC. This sequence encodes CASSPLGVSGANVLTF.

The genes are TRBV5-6 and TRBJ1-2, with no clear D. The CDR3 consists of 13 residues. Trimming shortened V by 2 bases and J by 2 bases, and 7 bases separated the two germline ends. Germline assignment: CDR1 SGHDT and CDR2 YYEEEE. The CDR3 spells CASSLEQNYGYTF. The CDR3 DNA reads as TGTGCCAGCAGCTTAGAACAGAACTATGGCTACACCTTC.

The sample holds a few counts of this clone. This rearrangement joins TRBV10-3 to TRBJ1-5, with 12 bases lining up with TRBD1. CDR1 is ENHRY and CDR2 is SYGVKD in the germline V gene. This CDR3 spans 15 amino acids. The ends lost 6 bases at V and 3 bases at J; junction bases unmatched: 3. The CDR3 here is CAISPGQGANQPQHF. The CDR3 DNA sequence: TGTGCCATCAGCCCGGGACAGGGGGCCAATCAGCCCCAGCATTTT.

This chain's CDR3 is CASTPGASGYEQYF. CDR3 DNA sequence: TGTGCCAGTACTCCCGGGGCTAGCGGCTACGAGCAGTACTTC. This chain links TRBV19 with TRBJ2-7; 7 nucleotides match TRBD2. J lost 3 bases, V lost 7 bases, and 9 bases had no gene match. There are 14 residues in the CDR3. Germline CDR1 and CDR2: LNHDA and SQIVND (reference sequence).